These 13 T cell receptor beta chains came from one sample sequenced in a study of molecular identifiers for immune sequencing clone quantification. TCRdb used MiXCR to reprocess the PCR reads, holding one entry per CDR3 protein. The sample holds hundreds of thousands of distinct CDR3 sequences; about 22% are singletons and the top ten take about 0.81%. Sequencing was performed on naive CD8+ T cells from blood, with Jurkat cell RNA spiked in. Subset defined: FACS-sorted CD8+CD4-CCR7+CD45RA+ naive T cells. These TCRs come from a human donor in good health. Some libraries in this study had Jurkat cell RNA spiked in.

This rearrangement joins TRBV19 to TRBJ2-7; TRBD2 agrees at 9 bases. The CDR3 spans 14 residues. The germline gives CDR1 LNHDA, CDR2 SQIVND (reference sequence). Trimming at V came to 5 bases and at J to 2 bases, leaving 4 bases not matched to a gene. The CDR3 protein is CASSATSGAYEQYF. DNA for the CDR3: TGTGCCAGTAGTGCGACTAGCGGAGCCTACGAGCAGTACTTC.

The sample holds many counts of this clonotype. The V and J genes are TRBV19 and TRBJ1-5; D unresolved. The CDR3 sequence is 15 residues long. Trimming removed 7 bases from V and 2 bases from J, with 15 bases in between. Germline V CDR1 and CDR2: LNHDA, SQIVND (reference sequence). In DNA form, the CDR3 reads TGTGCCAGTAAGGATAAGGGAAGGGGCAATCAGCCCCAGCATTTT. Its translation: CASKDKGRGNQPQHF.

This clonotype has at least ten counts. The chain has TRBV6-5 and TRBJ2-5; D unclear. V was cut by 2 bases and J by 2 bases, with 6 bases left in between. The germline V gene encodes CDR1 MNHEY and CDR2 SVGAGI. The CDR3 sequence is 13 residues long. CDR3 protein: CASSYDTQETQYF. The CDR3 DNA reads as TGTGCCAGCAGTTACGACACTCAAGAGACCCAGTACTTC.

This clonotype has only a few counts. The chain is built from TRBV27 and TRBJ2-5; D gene ambiguous. The CDR3 covers 14 residues. CDR1 and CDR2 (germline): MNHEY, SMNVEV (reference sequence). V lost 4 bases to trimming and J lost 3 bases, with 12 bases between them. The CDR3 reads CASSYMSAEETQYF. CDR3 in DNA: TGTGCCAGCAGTTATATGAGCGCCGAAGAGACCCAGTACTTC.

The rearrangement uses TRBV29-1 and TRBJ2-2; D might be TRBD1 (7 bases). Trimming left V 8 bases short and J 2 bases short, with 18 bases between. CDR3 length: 15 residues. Germline CDR1 SQVTM, CDR2 ANQGSEA. The CDR3 reads CSISRGDRNTGELFF. CDR3 nucleotide sequence: TGCAGCATTTCCAGGGGGGACAGAAACACCGGGGAGCTGTTTTTT.

As to this clonotype: Possible read error: a much larger clone is one base away. V gene TRBV29-1 combines with J gene TRBJ2-2; tentative D call: TRBD2 (7 bases). The ends were cut back, 3 bases at V and 10 bases at J, with 21 bases in the middle. The CDR3 is 15 amino acids. In germline, CDR1 is SQVTM, CDR2 ANQGSEA. CDR3 in DNA: TGCAGCGTTGACGGGGGGCAGGAGGGGTCTTTGGAGCTGTTTTTT. As protein: CSVDGGQEGSLELFF.

The chain employs TRBV29-1 and TRBJ2-5, with TRBD2 identical over 8 bases. The CDR3 contains 13 residues. Germline-derived CDR1 and CDR2 are SQVTM and ANQGSEA. The V and J ends lost 8 bases and 3 bases, in that order; junction bases with no gene match: 8. The CDR3 region is CSFEGGLEETQYF. The CDR3 region has the DNA TGCAGCTTCGAAGGGGGACTAGAAGAGACCCAGTACTTC.

Many counts were recorded for this clonotype. V and J are TRBV4-1 and TRBJ2-1; a weak D match, TRBD1 (5 bases). This CDR3 spans 14 amino acids. The V gene's germline CDR1 is MGHRA and CDR2 YSYEKL. The ends were cut back, 0 bases at V and 8 bases at J, with 11 bases in the middle. The chain's CDR3 is CASSQDQGWDEQFF. The DNA for the CDR3 is TGCGCCAGCAGCCAAGATCAGGGTTGGGATGAGCAGTTCTTC.

This clonotype was counted a few times. A junction end diverges from the germline sequence, so it may reflect a read error. The rearrangement links TRBV5-1 to TRBJ1-4; a weak D match, TRBD1 (6 bases). Germline V gene lookup returns CDR1 SGHRS and CDR2 YFSETQ. The CDR3 covers 17 residues. CDR3 region: CANSDGPQGRTNEKLFF. The CDR3 region has the DNA TGCGCCAACAGCGATGGGCCCCAGGGGAGAACTAATGAAAAACTGTTTTTT.

As to this clonotype: This may be a read error, as it is one base from a much larger clone. The chain joins TRBV7-9 to TRBJ1-1; 7 bases fit TRBD1. The CDR3 runs to 15 residues. The germline V gene has CDR1 SEHNR and CDR2 FQNEAQ (reference sequence). The CDR3 DNA is TGTGCCAGCGGCTACGGGGACAGACCCTCTCCTGAGGCTTTCTTT. Its translation is CASGYGDRPSPEAFF.

In regard to this clonotype: Being one base from a much bigger clone, this may be a read error. This chain links TRBV19 with TRBJ1-1; D call uncertain. CDR3 size: 12 residues. CDR1 and CDR2 from the germline V gene are LNHDA and SQIVND (reference sequence). The CDR3 here is CASSPGWTEAFF. The CDR3 DNA is TGTGCTAGTAGTCCCGGATGGACTGAAGCTTTCTTT.

In this sample, this clonotype turned up many times. The chain links TRBV5-1 to TRBJ1-1; 8 positions agree with TRBD1. The V segment lost 1 base and the J segment 4 bases; nucleotides outside the gene matches: 3. Germline lookup yields CDR1 SGHRS and CDR2 YFSETQ. CDR3 size: 14 residues. The CDR3 is CASSLIQGGTEAFF. The CDR3 DNA sequence: TGCGCCAGCAGCTTGATACAGGGGGGCACTGAAGCTTTCTTT.

This clonotype was seen just once. Given a much more abundant clone one base away, this may be a read error. This chain links TRBV7-9 with TRBJ1-1; D is unresolved. CDR3 length: 17 amino acids. Germline V gives CDR1 SEHNR, CDR2 FQNEAQ (reference sequence). The CDR3 sequence: CASSGMGRIEWNTEASF. CDR3 DNA: TGTGCCAGCAGCGGGATGGGCAGGATTGAATGGAACACTGAAGCTTCCTTT.